This T cell receptor beta chain was identified in a study of blood T cell repertoires in COVID-19. The table came from immunoSEQ multiplex PCR; TCRdb's copy has only in-frame clones and leaves some out. The sample has some 260,000 clones, around 88% seen once. Enrolment of Seattle patients took place during active infection, and they were followed longitudinally. The clonotype was recovered from a woman younger than 45 with COVID-19, enrolled during active disease. Material: peripheral blood.

The CDR3 DNA sequence: TGTGCCAGCAGCGGGGGTGGGCGGGCGGAGTATTTT. Its translation: CASSGGGRAEYF. The rearrangement joins TRBV2 to TRBJ2-3; maybe TRBD2 (6 bases). Trimming left V 6 bases short and J 13 bases short, with 17 bases between. Germline V gene lookup returns CDR1 SNHLY and CDR2 FYNNEI. The CDR3 loop spans 12 amino acids.